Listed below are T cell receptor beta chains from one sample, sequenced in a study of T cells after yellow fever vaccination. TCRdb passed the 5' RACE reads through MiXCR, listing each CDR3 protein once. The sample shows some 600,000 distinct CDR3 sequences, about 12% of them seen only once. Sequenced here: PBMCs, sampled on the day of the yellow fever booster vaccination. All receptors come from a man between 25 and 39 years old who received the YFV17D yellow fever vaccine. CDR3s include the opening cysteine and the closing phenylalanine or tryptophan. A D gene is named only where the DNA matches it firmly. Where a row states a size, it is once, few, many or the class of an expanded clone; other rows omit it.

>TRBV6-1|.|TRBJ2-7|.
CASSRDAQGYEQYF
TGTGCCAGCAGTCGGGACGCCCAGGGCTACGAGCAGTACTTC
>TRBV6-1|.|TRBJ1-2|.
CASSGQQGPKRDGYTF
TGTGCCAGCAGTGGCCAGCAGGGGCCTAAACGTGACGGCTACACCTTC
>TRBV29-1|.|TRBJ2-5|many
CSVEGVAETQYF
TGCAGCGTTGAAGGAGTCGCAGAGACCCAGTACTTC
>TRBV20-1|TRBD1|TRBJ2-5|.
CSARAAPGQTTQETQYF
TGCAGTGCTAGGGCGGCCCCGGGACAGACAACCCAAGAGACCCAGTACTTC
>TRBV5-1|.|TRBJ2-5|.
CASSSRISTFYQETQYF
TGCGCCAGCAGCTCCAGGATAAGTACCTTTTACCAAGAGACCCAGTACTTC
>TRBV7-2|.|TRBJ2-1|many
CASSPPWLGGEQFF
TGTGCCAGCAGCCCCCCCTGGCTAGGCGGTGAGCAGTTCTTC
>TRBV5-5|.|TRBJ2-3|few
CASRVFSTDTQYF
TGTGCCAGCAGGGTGTTCAGCACAGATACGCAGTATTTT
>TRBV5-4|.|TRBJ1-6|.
CASKVGVGNSPLHF
TGTGCCAGCAAGGTGGGAGTCGGAAATTCACCCCTCCACTTT
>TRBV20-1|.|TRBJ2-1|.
CSAFRGPLDNEQFF
TGCAGTGCCTTCCGAGGGCCCCTGGACAATGAGCAGTTCTTC
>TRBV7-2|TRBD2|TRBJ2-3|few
CASSTRGGGPTDTQYF
TGTGCCAGCAGCACACGCGGGGGGGGGCCCACAGATACGCAGTATTTT
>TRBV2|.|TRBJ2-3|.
CASSEQQITDTQYF
TGTGCCAGCAGTGAACAACAGATCACAGATACGCAGTATTTT
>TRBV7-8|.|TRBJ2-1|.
CASSLQELSEQFF
TGTGCCAGCAGCTTGCAGGAGTTGAGTGAGCAGTTCTTC
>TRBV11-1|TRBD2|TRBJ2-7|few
CASSSSGNRYEQYF
TGTGCCAGCAGCTCTAGCGGGAATCGATACGAGCAGTACTTC
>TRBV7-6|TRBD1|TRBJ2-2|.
CASSLLGPGQAAGELFF
TGTGCCAGCAGCTTACTGGGACCGGGACAGGCGGCCGGGGAGCTGTTTTTT
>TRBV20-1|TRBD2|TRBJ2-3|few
CSVSGLAEGTDTQYF
TGCAGTGTTTCGGGACTAGCGGAGGGCACAGATACGCAGTATTTT
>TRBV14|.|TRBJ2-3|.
CASSGLDSSTDTQYF
TGTGCCAGCAGCGGCCTAGATAGTAGCACAGATACGCAGTATTTT
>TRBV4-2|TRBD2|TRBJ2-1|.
CASSQWATQWAGGRNEQFF
TGTGCCAGCAGCCAATGGGCCACGCAATGGGCGGGAGGGCGCAATGAGCAGTTCTTC
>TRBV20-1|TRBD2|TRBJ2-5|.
CSARAGAEETQYF
TGCAGTGCTAGGGCGGGAGCGGAAGAGACCCAGTACTTC
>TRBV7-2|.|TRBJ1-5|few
CASSFKRDQPQHF
TGTGCCAGCAGCTTTAAAAGAGATCAGCCCCAGCATTTT
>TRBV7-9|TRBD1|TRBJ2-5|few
CASSPFGTGGRETQYF
TGTGCCAGCAGCCCCTTTGGGACAGGGGGCCGAGAGACCCAGTACTTC
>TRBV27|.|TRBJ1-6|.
CASSFQGSNSPLHF
TGTGCCAGCAGTTTCCAGGGTAGTAATTCACCCCTCCACTTT
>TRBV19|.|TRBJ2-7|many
CASSPFDPILPLEQYF
TGTGCCAGTTCACCATTCGACCCCATCCTCCCCTTGGAGCAGTACTTC
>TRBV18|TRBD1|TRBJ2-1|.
CASSGTGGNEQFF
TGTGCCAGCTCGGGGACAGGGGGAAATGAGCAGTTCTTC
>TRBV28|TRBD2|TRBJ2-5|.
CASSFTEGGVQETQYF
TGTGCCAGCAGTTTCACCGAGGGAGGGGTTCAAGAGACCCAGTACTTC
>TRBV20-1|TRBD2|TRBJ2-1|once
CSARGRKREPPNEQFF
TGCAGTGCTAGAGGTAGGAAGCGGGAGCCCCCCAATGAGCAGTTCTTC
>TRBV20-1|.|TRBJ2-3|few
CSATNPRRRTDTQYF
TGCAGTGCTACCAACCCGCGGAGACGCACAGATACGCAGTATTTT
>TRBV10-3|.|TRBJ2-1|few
CAISESILASEQFF
TGTGCCATCAGTGAGTCGATCCTAGCGAGTGAGCAGTTCTTC
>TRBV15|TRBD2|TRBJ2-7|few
CATKLAGSTYEQYF
TGTGCCACCAAACTAGCGGGATCGACGTACGAGCAGTACTTC
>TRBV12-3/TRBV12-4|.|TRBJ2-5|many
CASSFRSETQYF
TGTGCCAGCAGTTTCAGGAGCGAGACCCAGTACTTC
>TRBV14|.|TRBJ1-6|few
CASSPGPYSPLHF
TGTGCCAGCAGCCCGGGCCCGTATTCACCCCTCCACTTT
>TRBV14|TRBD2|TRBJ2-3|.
CASSPRTSGHRYF
TGTGCCAGCAGCCCCCGGACTAGCGGGCATAGGTATTTT
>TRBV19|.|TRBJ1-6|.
CASSYYLGSPLHF
TGTGCCAGTAGTTACTACTTGGGCTCACCCCTCCACTTT
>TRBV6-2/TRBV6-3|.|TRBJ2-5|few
CASSYGVSWDTRQETQYF
TGTGCCAGCAGTTATGGTGTATCGTGGGACACGAGACAAGAGACCCAGTACTTC
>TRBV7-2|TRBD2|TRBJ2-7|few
CASRSAVGGPYEQYF
TGTGCCAGCAGATCCGCCGTGGGAGGGCCCTACGAGCAGTACTTC
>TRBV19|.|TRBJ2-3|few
CASSFRPQDTQYF
TGTGCCAGTAGTTTCAGGCCGCAAGATACGCAGTATTTT
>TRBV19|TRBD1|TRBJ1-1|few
CASWTGGEAFF
TGTGCCAGCTGGACAGGGGGAGAAGCTTTCTTT
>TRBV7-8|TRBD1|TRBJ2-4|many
CASTDRGGNIQYF
TGTGCCAGCACCGACAGGGGGGGAAACATTCAGTACTTC
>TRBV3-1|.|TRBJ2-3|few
CASSQGGLTDTQYF
TGTGCCAGCAGCCAAGGGGGGTTAACAGATACGCAGTATTTT
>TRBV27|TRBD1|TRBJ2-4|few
CASSRTGSKNIQYF
TGTGCCAGCAGCAGGACAGGGTCCAAAAACATTCAGTACTTC
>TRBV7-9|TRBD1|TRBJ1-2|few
CASSSQTGANYGYTF
TGTGCCAGCAGCTCCCAGACAGGGGCTAACTATGGCTACACCTTC